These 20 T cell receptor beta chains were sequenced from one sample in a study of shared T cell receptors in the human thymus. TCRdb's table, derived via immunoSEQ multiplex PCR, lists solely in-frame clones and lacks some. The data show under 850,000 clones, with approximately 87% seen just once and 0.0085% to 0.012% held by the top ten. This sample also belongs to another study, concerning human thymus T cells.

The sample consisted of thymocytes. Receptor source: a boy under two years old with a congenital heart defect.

The chain's CDR3 is CASSLAGLAPYSGANVLTF. DNA for the CDR3: TGTGCCAGCAGCTTGGCCGGTTTAGCTCCATACTCTGGGGCCAACGTCCTGACTTTC. The chain recombines TRBV5-4 with TRBJ2-6; D is unclear. V lost 0 bases and J 0 bases, leaving 16 bases between the germline ends. The CDR3 is made up of 19 amino acids. Germline values: CDR1 SGHNT, CDR2 YYREEE (reference sequence).

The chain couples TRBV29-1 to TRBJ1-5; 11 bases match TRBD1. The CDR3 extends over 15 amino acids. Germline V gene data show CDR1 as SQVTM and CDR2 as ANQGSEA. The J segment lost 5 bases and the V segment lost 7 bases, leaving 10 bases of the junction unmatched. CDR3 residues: CSATIGTGGHQPQHF. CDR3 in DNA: TGCAGCGCTACAATCGGGACAGGGGGACATCAGCCCCAGCATTTT.

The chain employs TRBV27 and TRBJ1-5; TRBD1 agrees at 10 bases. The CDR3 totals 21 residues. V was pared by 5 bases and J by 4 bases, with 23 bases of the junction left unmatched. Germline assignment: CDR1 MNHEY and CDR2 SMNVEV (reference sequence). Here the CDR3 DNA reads TGTGCCAGCAGTCCATCAAACCAGACAGGGGGCGCGGGGCACGTTAATCAGCCCCAGCATTTT. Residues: CASSPSNQTGGAGHVNQPQHF.

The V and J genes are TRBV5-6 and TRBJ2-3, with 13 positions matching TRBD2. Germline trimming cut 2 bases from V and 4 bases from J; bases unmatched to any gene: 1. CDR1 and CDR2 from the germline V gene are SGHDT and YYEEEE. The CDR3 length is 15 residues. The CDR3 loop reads CASSLTSGRADTQYF. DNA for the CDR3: TGTGCCAGCAGCTTAACTAGCGGGAGGGCAGATACGCAGTATTTT.

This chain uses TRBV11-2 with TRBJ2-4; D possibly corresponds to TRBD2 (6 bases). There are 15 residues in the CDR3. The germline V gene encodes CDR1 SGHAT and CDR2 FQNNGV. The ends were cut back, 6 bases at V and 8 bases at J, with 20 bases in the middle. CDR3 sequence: CASRNSGRGKDIQYF. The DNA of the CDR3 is TGTGCCAGCAGAAACAGTGGGCGGGGTAAGGACATTCAGTACTTC.

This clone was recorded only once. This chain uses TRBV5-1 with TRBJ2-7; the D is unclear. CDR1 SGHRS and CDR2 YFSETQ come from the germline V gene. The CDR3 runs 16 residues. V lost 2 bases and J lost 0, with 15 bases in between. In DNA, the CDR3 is TGCGCCAGCAGCTTTGGTACACCGTGGAGCTCCTACGAGCAGTACTTC. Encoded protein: CASSFGTPWSSYEQYF. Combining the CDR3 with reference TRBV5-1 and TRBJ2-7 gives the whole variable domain KAGVTQTPRYLIKTRGQQVTLSCSPISGHRSVSWYQQTPGQGLQFLFEYFSETQRNKGNFPGRFSGRQFSNSRSEMNVSTLELGDSALYLCASSFGTPWSSYEQYFGPGTRLTVT.

DNA of the CDR3: TGTGCTAGTGGTTTGGTTGTCCAGGGGGCCCCATCCCTGGGCTACACCTTC. Translation: CASGLVVQGAPSLGYTF. V and J are TRBV12-5 and TRBJ1-2; TRBD1 matches at 8 bases. This CDR3 has 17 residues. With V trimmed by 0 bases and J by 8 bases, 14 bases remained unmatched. CDR1 is LGHNT, CDR2 FRNRAP, per germline.

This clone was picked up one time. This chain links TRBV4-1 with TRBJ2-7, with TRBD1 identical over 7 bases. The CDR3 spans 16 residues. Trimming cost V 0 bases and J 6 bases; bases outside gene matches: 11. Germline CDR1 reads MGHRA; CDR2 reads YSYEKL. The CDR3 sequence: CASSQDHPTGFVEQYF. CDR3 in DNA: TGCGCCAGCAGCCAAGATCACCCGACAGGGTTTGTCGAGCAGTACTTC.

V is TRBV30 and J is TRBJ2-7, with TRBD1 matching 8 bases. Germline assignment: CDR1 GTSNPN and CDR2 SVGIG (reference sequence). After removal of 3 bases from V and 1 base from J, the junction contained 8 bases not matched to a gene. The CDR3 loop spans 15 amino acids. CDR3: CAWSRPDRGSYEQYF. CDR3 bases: TGTGCCTGGAGCAGACCTGACAGGGGATCCTACGAGCAGTACTTC.

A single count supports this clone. Here the CDR3 DNA reads TGTGCCAGTGGACAGGGAGCTAACTATGGCTACACCTTC. This translates into CASGQGANYGYTF. The rearrangement links TRBV27 to TRBJ1-2; 8 bases match TRBD1. In germline, CDR1 is MNHEY, CDR2 SMNVEV (reference sequence). The trim removed 9 bases at V and 0 bases at J, leaving 3 bases unmatched. The length of the CDR3 is 13 residues.

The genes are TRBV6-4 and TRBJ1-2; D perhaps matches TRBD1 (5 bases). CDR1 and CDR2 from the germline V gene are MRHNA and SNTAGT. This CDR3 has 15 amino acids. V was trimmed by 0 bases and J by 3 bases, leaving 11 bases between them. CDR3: CASSDSGDLDYGYTF. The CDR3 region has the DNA TGTGCCAGCAGTGACTCAGGGGATCTCGACTATGGCTACACCTTC.

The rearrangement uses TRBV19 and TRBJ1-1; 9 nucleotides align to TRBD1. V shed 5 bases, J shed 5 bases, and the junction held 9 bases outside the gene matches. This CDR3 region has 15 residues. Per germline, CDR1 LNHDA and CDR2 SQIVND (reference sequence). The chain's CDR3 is CASSPWTGERTEAFF. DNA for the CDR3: TGTGCCAGTAGTCCCTGGACAGGGGAGAGGACTGAAGCTTTCTTT. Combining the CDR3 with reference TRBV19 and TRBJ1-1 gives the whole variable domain DGGITQSPKYLFRKEGQNVTLSCEQNLNHDAMYWYRQDPGQGLRLIYYSQIVNDFQKGDIAEGYSVSREKKESFPLTVTSAQKNPTAFYLCASSPWTGERTEAFFGQGTRLTVV.

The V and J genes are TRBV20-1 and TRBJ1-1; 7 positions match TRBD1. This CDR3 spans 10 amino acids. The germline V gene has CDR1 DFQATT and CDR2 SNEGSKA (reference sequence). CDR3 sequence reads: CSPGQVEAFF. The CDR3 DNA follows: TGCAGCCCAGGACAGGTTGAAGCTTTCTTT.

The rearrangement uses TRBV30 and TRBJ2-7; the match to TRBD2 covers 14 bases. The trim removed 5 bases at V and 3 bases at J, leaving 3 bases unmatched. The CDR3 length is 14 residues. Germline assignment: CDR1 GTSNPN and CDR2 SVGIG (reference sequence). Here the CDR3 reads CAWAGLAGGYEQYF. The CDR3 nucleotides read TGTGCCTGGGCTGGACTAGCGGGAGGCTACGAGCAGTACTTC.

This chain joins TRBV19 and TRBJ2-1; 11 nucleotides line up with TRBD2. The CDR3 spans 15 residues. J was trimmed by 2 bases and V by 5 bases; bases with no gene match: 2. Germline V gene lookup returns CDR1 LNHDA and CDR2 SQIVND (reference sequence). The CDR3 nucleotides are TGTGCCAGTAGTTCGGGACTAGCGGCCTACAATGAGCAGTTCTTC. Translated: CASSSGLAAYNEQFF.

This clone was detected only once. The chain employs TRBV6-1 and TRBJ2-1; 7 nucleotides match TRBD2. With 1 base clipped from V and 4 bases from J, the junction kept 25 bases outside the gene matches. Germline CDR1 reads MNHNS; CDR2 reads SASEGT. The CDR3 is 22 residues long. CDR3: CASSEVGEGPIYRDERYNEQFF. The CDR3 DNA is TGTGCCAGCAGTGAAGTCGGGGAGGGACCGATTTACCGGGACGAGCGGTACAATGAGCAGTTCTTC.

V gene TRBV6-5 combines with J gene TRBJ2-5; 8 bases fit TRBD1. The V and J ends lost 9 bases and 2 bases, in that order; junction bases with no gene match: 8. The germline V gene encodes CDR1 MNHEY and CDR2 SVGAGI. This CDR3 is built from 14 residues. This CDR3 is CASQGASAQETQYF. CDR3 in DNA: TGTGCCAGTCAGGGGGCATCGGCACAAGAGACCCAGTACTTC.

Written as DNA, the CDR3 is TGTGCCAGCACAACAGGGCCGACCAACTATGGCTACACCTTC. Translated: CASTTGPTNYGYTF. V usage is TRBV6-1 and J usage is TRBJ1-2; D might be TRBD1 (6 bases). CDR3 length: 14 residues. V shed 7 bases and J shed 2 bases, with 14 bases lying between them. Germline V gene data show CDR1 as MNHNS and CDR2 as SASEGT.

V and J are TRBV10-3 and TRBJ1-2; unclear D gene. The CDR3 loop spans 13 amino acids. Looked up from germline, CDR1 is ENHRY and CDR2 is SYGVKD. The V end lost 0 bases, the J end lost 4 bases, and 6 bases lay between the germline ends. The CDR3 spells CAISESPGYGYTF. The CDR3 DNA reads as TGTGCCATCAGTGAGTCCCCAGGCTATGGCTACACCTTC.

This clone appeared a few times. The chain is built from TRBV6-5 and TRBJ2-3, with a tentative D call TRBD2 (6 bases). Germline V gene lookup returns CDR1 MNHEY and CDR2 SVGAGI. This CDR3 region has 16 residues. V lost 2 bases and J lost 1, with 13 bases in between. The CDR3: CASSYGPSDRTDTQYF. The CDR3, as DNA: TGTGCCAGCAGTTACGGTCCTAGCGACCGCACAGATACGCAGTATTTT.